The next 7 T cell receptor beta chains were all read from a single sample in a study of T cell responses to AZD1222 COVID-19 vaccine. Profiling relied on immunoSEQ multiplex PCR, and the TCRdb table lists in-frame clones only, not all of them. The data contain about 180,000 clones, less than 95% of them seen just once; the ten biggest clones take up 1.5%. This specimen was peripheral blood, taken on day 0 of AZD1222 vaccination. Receptors originate from an adult in good health.

The CDR3 sequence: CAWSEDSNTEAFF. CDR3 nucleotide sequence: TGTGCCTGGAGCGAGGACAGTAACACTGAAGCTTTCTTT. The chain has TRBV30 and TRBJ1-1, with a possible D match to TRBD1 (6 bases). CDR3 length equals 13 residues. Trimming removed 3 bases from V and 2 bases from J, with 10 bases in between. Germline CDR1 and CDR2: GTSNPN and SVGIG (reference sequence).

The J gene is TRBJ1-4, the V gene TRBV7-9, with D maybe TRBD1 (6 bases). Germline CDR1 and CDR2: SEHNR and FQNEAQ (reference sequence). The CDR3 contains 15 residues. Trimming shortened V by 5 bases and J by 6 bases, and 16 bases separated the two germline ends. CDR3 bases: TGTGCCAGCAGCGGAACAGGGTTGGGTGATGAAAAACTGTTTTTT. Its protein product is CASSGTGLGDEKLFF.

This clone was observed a few times. This chain connects TRBV27 to TRBJ2-7; 10 bases fit TRBD2. Germline assignment: CDR1 MNHEY and CDR2 SMNVEV (reference sequence). With 4 bases clipped from V and 5 bases from J, the junction kept 5 bases outside the gene matches. This CDR3 has 14 amino acids. For the CDR3, the DNA is TGTGCCAGCAGTTACCAGCGGGGGGGCCACGAGCAGTACTTC. As protein: CASSYQRGGHEQYF.

The CDR3 nucleotides are TGTGCCAGCAGACAGACAACAATGAACACTGAAGCTTTCTTT. It specifies CASRQTTMNTEAFF. The genes are TRBV27 and TRBJ1-1; no firm D call. This CDR3 region has 14 residues. Germline values: CDR1 MNHEY, CDR2 SMNVEV (reference sequence). Trimming removed 6 bases at V and 0 bases at J, with 11 bases between.

This chain connects TRBV7-8 to TRBJ1-6, with D perhaps matching TRBD1 (5 bases). The germline V gene encodes CDR1 SGHVS and CDR2 FQNEAQ. The CDR3 has 13 residues. V was shortened by 2 bases and J by 9 bases, with 8 bases between the two germline ends. CDR3: CASSLSGASPLHF. The CDR3 coding sequence is TGTGCCAGCAGCTTATCCGGGGCTTCACCCCTCCACTTT. The full variable domain, in which reference TRBV7-8 and TRBJ1-6 provide the parts outside the CDR3, is GAGVSQSPRYKVAKRGQDVALRCDPISGHVSLFWYQQALGQGPEFLTYFQNEAQLDKSGLPSDRFFAERPEGSVSTLKIQRTQQEDSAVYLCASSLSGASPLHFGNGTRLTVT.

The rearrangement links TRBV28 to TRBJ1-2, with 7 bases that match TRBD1. The V segment lost 6 bases and the J segment 7 bases; nucleotides outside the gene matches: 11. This CDR3 has 14 amino acids. Germline values: CDR1 MDHEN, CDR2 SYDVKM. CDR3: CASRGSAGGAGYTF. The CDR3 nucleotides are TGTGCCAGCAGGGGATCCGCAGGGGGGGCTGGCTACACCTTC.

The V and J genes are TRBV6-4 and TRBJ1-4, with D hard to call. The CDR3 length is 12 residues. The germline CDR1 and CDR2 sequences are MRHNA and SNTAGT. V was pared by 4 bases and J by 6 bases, with 6 bases between. This CDR3 reads CASSGPDEKLFF. The DNA of the CDR3 is TGTGCCAGCAGTGGCCCCGATGAAAAACTGTTTTTT.